The sequence of this T cell receptor (beta chain) was determined in a study of cytotoxic CD8 clonotypes in ibrutinib-treated CLL. Study in general: Within the patient group, eleven to twelve were relapsed/refractory and approximately 15 treatment-naive, and 17 were IGHV unmutated. Response material was collected after a median approximately 12 months of treatment, range 6 to 36.

Study findings and constraints: Baseline clonality, higher than in age-matched healthy donors, tracked circulating CD8+ T-cell counts.

Note on this clone: Its antigen remains unknown.

CDR3 size: 13 residues. V was clipped by 0 bases and J by 6 bases, with 8 bases between them. Per the germline V gene, CDR1 is LGHNA and CDR2 is YNFKEQ. Here immunoSEQ multiplex PCR was the method, and the copy in TCRdb shows in-frame clones only, minus some. The table records about 130,000 clones, around three quarters of them present only once. This specimen was PBMCs, taken after 12 months of ibrutinib treatment. The clonotype originates from a human donor with chronic lymphocytic leukemia. The V call is TRBV4-2, the J call TRBJ1-1, with a weak D call TRBD1 (5 bases). CDR3 protein: CASSQDIGAEAFF. In DNA, the CDR3 is TGTGCCAGCAGCCAAGATATAGGGGCTGAAGCTTTCTTT.